This T cell receptor (beta chain) was profiled in a study of CD8 T cells in ankylosing spondylitis. Ten or more counts support this clonotype. Its specificity is not known. From germline, CDR1 is KGHDR and CDR2 SFDVKD. This CDR3 comprises 14 residues. The V end was cut by 5 bases, the J end by 7 bases, with 14 bases between. Quantitative 5'-RACE with molecular barcodes generated TCR beta libraries. A single record per CDR3 protein comes from TCRdb applying MiXCR to the 5' RACE reads. Among about 240,000 distinct CDR3 sequences, less than 10% were seen once, and the ten largest hold 6.5% to 7%. Findings of the study overall: It was reported that disease-linked clones were significantly enriched in matched ankylosing spondylitis synovial fluid.

The sequencing input was blood, either unsorted or a sorted T cell fraction (not recorded which). The sequence derives from a male donor with ankylosing spondylitis or in good health (not recorded which). The V and J genes are TRBV24-1 and TRBJ2-1; tentatively, D is TRBD2 (6 bases). The CDR3 coding sequence is TGTGCCACCAGTGGGGGGGTTTTTGAAAATGAGCAGTTCTTC. It specifies CATSGGVFENEQFF.